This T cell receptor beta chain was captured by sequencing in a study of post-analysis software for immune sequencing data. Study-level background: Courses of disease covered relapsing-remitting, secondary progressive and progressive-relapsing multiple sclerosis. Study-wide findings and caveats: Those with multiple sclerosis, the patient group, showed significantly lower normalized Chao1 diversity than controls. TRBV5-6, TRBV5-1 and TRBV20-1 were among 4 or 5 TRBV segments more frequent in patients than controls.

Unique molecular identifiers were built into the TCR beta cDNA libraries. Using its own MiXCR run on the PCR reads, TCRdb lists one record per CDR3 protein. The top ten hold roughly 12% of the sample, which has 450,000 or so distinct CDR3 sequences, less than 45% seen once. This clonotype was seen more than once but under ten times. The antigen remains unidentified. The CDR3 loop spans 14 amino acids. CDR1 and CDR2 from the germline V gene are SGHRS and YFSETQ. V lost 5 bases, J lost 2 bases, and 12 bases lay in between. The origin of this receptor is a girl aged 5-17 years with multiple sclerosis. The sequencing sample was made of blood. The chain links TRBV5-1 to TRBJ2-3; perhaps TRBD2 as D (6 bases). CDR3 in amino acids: CASRRDSNTDTQYF. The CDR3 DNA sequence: TGCGCCAGCAGACGGGACTCCAACACAGATACGCAGTATTTT. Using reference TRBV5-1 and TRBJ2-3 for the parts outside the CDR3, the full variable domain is KAGVTQTPRYLIKTRGQQVTLSCSPISGHRSVSWYQQTPGQGLQFLFEYFSETQRNKGNFPGRFSGRQFSNSRSEMNVSTLELGDSALYLCASRRDSNTDTQYFGPGTRLTVL.